This TCR beta chain came from a study of blood T cell repertoires in COVID-19. At the level of the study: The cDNA or gDNA used as material had been derived from T cells, B-cell-depleted T cells, or PBMCs.

Germline lookup yields CDR1 SGHRS and CDR2 YFSETQ. Trimming shortened V by 3 bases and J by 1 base, and 10 bases separated the two germline ends. The CDR3 extends over 14 amino acids. Some clones are missing from TCRdb's copy, which holds only in-frame ones; the method was immunoSEQ multiplex PCR. The table lists around 170,000 clones, 75% to 90% of them singletons. This clone was recorded a few times. The chain employs TRBV5-1 and TRBJ1-1; maybe TRBD1 (6 bases). The TCR was taken from a woman in her sixties with acute or convalescent COVID-19. Sequencing input: peripheral blood. The CDR3 nucleotides are TGCGCCAGCAGCTCCCAGGGACAGAACACTGAAGCTTTCTTT. Translating it yields CASSSQGQNTEAFF.